The 16 T cell receptor beta chains below all came from one sample that was sequenced in a study of T-cell reconstitution after alpha-beta-depleted transplantation in children. Construction of the TCRbeta library involved unique molecular identifiers. MiXCR was run by TCRdb on the PCR reads, yielding one entry per CDR3 protein. The repertoire holds approximately 500,000 distinct CDR3 sequences, with roughly 10% as singletons. This specimen was PBMCs, taken before TCRalphabeta/CD19-depleted stem cell transplant. The source is a child aged 2 to 10 with inherited bone marrow failure, due to receive a stem cell transplant.

This clonotype was seen ten or more times. This rearrangement joins TRBV28 to TRBJ1-5; D gene uncertain. Germline lookup yields CDR1 MDHEN and CDR2 SYDVKM. V was clipped by 6 bases and J by 2 bases, with 14 bases between them. The CDR3 length is 15 residues. Here the CDR3 reads CASSWGTFGNQPQHF. CDR3 nucleotides: TGTGCCAGCAGCTGGGGAACTTTTGGCAATCAGCCCCAGCATTTT.

Many counts were recorded for this clonotype. The genes are TRBV19 and TRBJ2-1; TRBD2 agrees at 7 bases. The J segment lost 3 bases and the V segment lost 7 bases, leaving 9 bases of the junction unmatched. CDR1 and CDR2 from the germline V gene are LNHDA and SQIVND (reference sequence). There are 15 residues in the CDR3. The CDR3 coding sequence is TGTGCCAGTACAATTACTAGCGACCTCTACAATGAGCAGTTCTTC. Translating gives CASTITSDLYNEQFF. The whole variable domain, filled in from reference TRBV19 and TRBJ2-1, reads DGGITQSPKYLFRKEGQNVTLSCEQNLNHDAMYWYRQDPGQGLRLIYYSQIVNDFQKGDIAEGYSVSREKKESFPLTVTSAQKNPTAFYLCASTITSDLYNEQFFGPGTRLTVL.

The gene calls are TRBV5-5 and TRBJ2-1; 9 bases map to TRBD1. This CDR3 spans 16 amino acids. The V segment lost 1 base and the J segment 7 bases; nucleotides outside the gene matches: 9. The V gene's germline CDR1 is SGHKS and CDR2 YYEKEE (reference sequence). The DNA of the CDR3 is TGTGCCAGCAGCTTGACCCTACAGGGGGCAGGTAATGAGCAGTTCTTC. The encoded protein is CASSLTLQGAGNEQFF.

There are many counts of this clonotype. The chain couples TRBV29-1 to TRBJ2-1; 9 bases match TRBD1. The CDR3 runs to 11 residues. Germline CDR1 SQVTM, CDR2 ANQGSEA. The junction had 3 bases not matched to a gene; V was cut back by 5 bases and J by 10 bases. Here the CDR3 reads CSVTGGSEQFF. For the CDR3, the DNA is TGCAGCGTTACAGGGGGCAGCGAGCAGTTCTTC.

This clonotype was seen repeatedly, ten times or more. The chain couples TRBV12-3 or TRBV12-4 to TRBJ2-1; TRBD1 matches at 8 bases. This CDR3 region has 14 residues. The J segment lost 6 bases and the V segment lost 3 bases, leaving 4 bases of the junction unmatched. This CDR3 is CASSFQGAPNEQFF. The CDR3 DNA follows: TGTGCCAGCAGTTTTCAGGGGGCCCCCAATGAGCAGTTCTTC.

This clonotype appeared many times. V gene TRBV29-1 combines with J gene TRBJ2-6; D perhaps matches TRBD2 (6 bases). The CDR3 runs to 15 residues. V was pared by 0 bases and J by 2 bases, with 8 bases between. Germline V lookup: CDR1 SQVTM, CDR2 ANQGSEA. As DNA, the CDR3 is TGCAGCGTTGAAGAGGCGGGGACTGGGGCCAACGTCCTGACTTTC. Protein product: CSVEEAGTGANVLTF.

This clonotype has a count of ten or more. The J gene is TRBJ1-2, the V gene TRBV6-5; 10 bases line up with TRBD1. The germline gives CDR1 MNHEY, CDR2 SVGAGI. The CDR3 spans 14 residues. The J segment lost 8 bases and the V segment lost 4 bases, leaving 7 bases of the junction unmatched. The DNA for the CDR3 is TGTGCCAGCAGTTCCCCGACAGGGGGCAGGGGCTACACCTTC. This sequence encodes CASSSPTGGRGYTF.

There are many counts of this clonotype. The gene calls are TRBV24-1 and TRBJ1-3; 7 bases match TRBD1. CDR3 length: 17 residues. CDR1 is KGHDR, CDR2 SFDVKD, per germline. The junction had 8 bases not matched to a gene; V was cut back by 4 bases and J by 0 bases. For the CDR3, the DNA is TGTGCCACCAGTGACCCTGACAGGGATCCCTCTGGAAACACCATATATTTT. Amino acids: CATSDPDRDPSGNTIYF.

This clonotype was counted ten times or more. The V call is TRBV15, the J call TRBJ2-1; 10 nucleotides line up with TRBD2. The junction had 7 bases not matched to a gene; V was cut back by 3 bases and J by 8 bases. Germline V CDR1 and CDR2: LNHNV, YYDKDF (reference sequence). CDR3 length: 15 amino acids. In DNA form, the CDR3 reads TGTGCCACCAGCAGGGTAGCGGGAGGATTCGATGAGCAGTTCTTC. This codes for CATSRVAGGFDEQFF.

In its sample, this clonotype was seen many times. The genes are TRBV6-5 and TRBJ1-2, with TRBD1 matching over 8 bases. V gave up 2 bases and J gave up 7 bases; unmatched junction bases: 3. Germline lookup yields CDR1 MNHEY and CDR2 SVGAGI. The CDR3 runs 13 residues. The CDR3 DNA sequence: TGTGCCAGCAGTTACGGACAGGGACTTGGCTACACCTTC. Encoded protein: CASSYGQGLGYTF.

This chain links TRBV12-3 or TRBV12-4 with TRBJ1-6; D is possibly TRBD1 (5 bases). The CDR3 covers 15 residues. The V and J ends lost 6 bases and 10 bases respectively, with 19 bases between them. CDR3 loop: CASRITGEWGSPLHF. CDR3 sequence (DNA): TGTGCCAGCAGAATAACAGGCGAATGGGGATCACCCCTCCACTTT.

In this sample, this clonotype turned up many times. The chain combines TRBV12-3 or TRBV12-4 with TRBJ2-1; the match to TRBD2 covers 7 bases. V dropped 4 bases and J dropped 0; count of bases not matched to a gene: 6. CDR3 length: 16 amino acids. CDR3 amino acids: CASSSREVSSYNEQFF. CDR3 coding DNA: TGTGCCAGCAGTTCCCGGGAGGTAAGCTCCTACAATGAGCAGTTCTTC.

This clonotype has a handful of counts. The V and J genes are TRBV4-3 and TRBJ2-7; D ambiguous. With 1 base removed from V and 0 bases from J, the gap between germline ends came to 13 bases. The CDR3 contains 16 residues. CDR1 is LGHNA and CDR2 is YSLEER in the germline V gene. CDR3 sequence (DNA): TGCGCCAGCAGCCAAGCGGGCAGGCGTTGCTCCTACGAGCAGTACTTC. It codes for CASSQAGRRCSYEQYF.

For this clonotype: A much larger clone sits a single nucleotide away, making a read error possible. The J gene is TRBJ1-1, the V gene TRBV12-3 or TRBV12-4; D not certain. This CDR3 region has 12 residues. CDR3 coding DNA: TGTGCCTGCAGACCCGTGAACACTGAAGCTTTCTTT. This codes for CACRPVNTEAFF.

Note on this clonotype: One base away lies a much larger clone, so this may be a sequencing read error. The rearrangement links TRBV12-5 to TRBJ2-3; D gene ambiguous. This CDR3 is built from 13 residues. Germline V gives CDR1 LGHNT, CDR2 FRNRAP. The CDR3 sequence is CASDLGNTDTQYF. The CDR3 nucleotides are TGTGCTAGTGATTTGGGTAACACAGATACGCAGTATTTT.

In this sample, this clonotype turned up many times. The genes are TRBV11-2 and TRBJ2-5, with 16 bases matching TRBD2. After removal of 5 bases from V and 2 bases from J, the junction contained 11 bases not matched to a gene. Germline lookup yields CDR1 SGHAT and CDR2 FQNNGV. The CDR3 contains 19 residues. The CDR3 DNA is TGTGCCAGCAGCCTCACTCCGGGACTAGCGGGAGGGTGGCAAGAGACCCAGTACTTC. Translating it yields CASSLTPGLAGGWQETQYF.